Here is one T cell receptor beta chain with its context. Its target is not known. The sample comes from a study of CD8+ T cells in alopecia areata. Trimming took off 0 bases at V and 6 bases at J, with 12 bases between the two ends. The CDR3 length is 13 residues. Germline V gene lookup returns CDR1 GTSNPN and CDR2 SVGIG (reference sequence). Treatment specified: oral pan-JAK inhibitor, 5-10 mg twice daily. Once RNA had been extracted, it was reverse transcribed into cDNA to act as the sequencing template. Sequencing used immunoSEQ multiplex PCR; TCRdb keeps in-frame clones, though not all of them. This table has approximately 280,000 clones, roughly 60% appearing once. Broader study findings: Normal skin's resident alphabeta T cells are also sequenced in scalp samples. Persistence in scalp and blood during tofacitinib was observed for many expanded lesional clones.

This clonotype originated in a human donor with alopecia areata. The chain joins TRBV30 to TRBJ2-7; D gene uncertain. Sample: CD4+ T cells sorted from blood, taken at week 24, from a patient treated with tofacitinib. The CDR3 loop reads CAWSVRSGSEQYF. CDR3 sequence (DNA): TGTGCCTGGAGTGTACGGTCAGGCTCCGAGCAGTACTTC.